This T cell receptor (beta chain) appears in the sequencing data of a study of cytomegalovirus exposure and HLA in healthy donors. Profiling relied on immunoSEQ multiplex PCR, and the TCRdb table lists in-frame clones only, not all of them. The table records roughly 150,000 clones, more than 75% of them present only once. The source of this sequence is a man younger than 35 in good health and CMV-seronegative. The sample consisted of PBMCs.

In nucleotides, the CDR3 is TGTGCCACCCTCCATGCTAGCGTCCAAGAGACCCAGTACTTC. This translates into CATLHASVQETQYF. V gene TRBV10-3 combines with J gene TRBJ2-5; perhaps TRBD2 as D (6 bases). CDR1 ENHRY and CDR2 SYGVKD come from the germline V gene. The V end was cut by 10 bases, the J end by 1 base, with 16 bases between. The CDR3 runs 14 residues.